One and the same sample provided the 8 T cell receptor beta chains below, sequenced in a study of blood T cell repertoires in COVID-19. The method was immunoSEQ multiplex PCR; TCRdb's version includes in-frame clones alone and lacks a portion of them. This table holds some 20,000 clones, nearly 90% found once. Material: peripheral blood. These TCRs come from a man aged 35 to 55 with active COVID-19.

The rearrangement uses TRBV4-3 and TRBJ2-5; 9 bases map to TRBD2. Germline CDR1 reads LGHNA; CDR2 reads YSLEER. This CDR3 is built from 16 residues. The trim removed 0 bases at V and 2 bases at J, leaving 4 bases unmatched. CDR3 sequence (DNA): TGCGCCAGCAGCCAAGATCCAGCGGGAGGACAAGAGACCCAGTACTTC. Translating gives CASSQDPAGGQETQYF.

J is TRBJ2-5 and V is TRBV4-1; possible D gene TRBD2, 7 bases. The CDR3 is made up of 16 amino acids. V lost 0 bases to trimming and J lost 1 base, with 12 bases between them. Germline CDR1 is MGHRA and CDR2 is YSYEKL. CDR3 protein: CASSQEGGAAQETQYF. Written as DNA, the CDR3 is TGCGCCAGCAGCCAAGAAGGGGGGGCAGCCCAAGAGACCCAGTACTTC.

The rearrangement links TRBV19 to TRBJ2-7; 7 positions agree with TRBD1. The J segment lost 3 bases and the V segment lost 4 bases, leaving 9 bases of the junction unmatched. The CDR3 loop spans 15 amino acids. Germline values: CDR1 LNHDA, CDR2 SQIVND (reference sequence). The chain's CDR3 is CASSSNRGRFYEQYF. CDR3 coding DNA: TGTGCCAGTAGTAGTAACAGGGGTAGGTTCTACGAGCAGTACTTC.

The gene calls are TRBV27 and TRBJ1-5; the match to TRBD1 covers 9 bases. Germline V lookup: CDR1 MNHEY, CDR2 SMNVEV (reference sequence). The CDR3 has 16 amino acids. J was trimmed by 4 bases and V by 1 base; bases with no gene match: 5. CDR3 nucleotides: TGTGCCAGCAGTTTATTCCCCGGGACAGGGAATCAGCCCCAGCATTTT. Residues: CASSLFPGTGNQPQHF.

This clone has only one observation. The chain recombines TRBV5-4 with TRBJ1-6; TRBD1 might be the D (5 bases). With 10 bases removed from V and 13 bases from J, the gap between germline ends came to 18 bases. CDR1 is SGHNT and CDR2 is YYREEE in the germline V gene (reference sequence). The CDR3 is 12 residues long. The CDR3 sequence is CASRTPTGPLHF. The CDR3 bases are TGTGCCTCGAGGACACCAACGGGCCCCCTCCACTTT.

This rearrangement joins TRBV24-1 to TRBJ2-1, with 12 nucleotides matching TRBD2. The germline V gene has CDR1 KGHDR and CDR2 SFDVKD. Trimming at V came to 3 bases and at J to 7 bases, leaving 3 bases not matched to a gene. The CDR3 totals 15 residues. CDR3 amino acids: CATSDPGLAGNEQFF. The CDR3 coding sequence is TGTGCCACCAGTGATCCTGGACTAGCGGGGAATGAGCAGTTCTTC.

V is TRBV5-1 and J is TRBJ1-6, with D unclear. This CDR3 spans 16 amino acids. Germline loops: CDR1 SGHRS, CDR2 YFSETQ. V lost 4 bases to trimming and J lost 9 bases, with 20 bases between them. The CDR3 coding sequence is TGCGCCAGCAGCCTGGATCTGGCGGTAACGGGTTCACCCCTCCACTTT. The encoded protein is CASSLDLAVTGSPLHF.

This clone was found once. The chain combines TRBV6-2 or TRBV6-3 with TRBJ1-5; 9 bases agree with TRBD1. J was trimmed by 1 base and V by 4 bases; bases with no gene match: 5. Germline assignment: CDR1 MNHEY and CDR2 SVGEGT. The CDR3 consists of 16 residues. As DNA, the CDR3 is TGTGCCAGCAGTTTTCGACAGGGGGTAAGCAATCAGCCCCAGCATTTT. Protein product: CASSFRQGVSNQPQHF.